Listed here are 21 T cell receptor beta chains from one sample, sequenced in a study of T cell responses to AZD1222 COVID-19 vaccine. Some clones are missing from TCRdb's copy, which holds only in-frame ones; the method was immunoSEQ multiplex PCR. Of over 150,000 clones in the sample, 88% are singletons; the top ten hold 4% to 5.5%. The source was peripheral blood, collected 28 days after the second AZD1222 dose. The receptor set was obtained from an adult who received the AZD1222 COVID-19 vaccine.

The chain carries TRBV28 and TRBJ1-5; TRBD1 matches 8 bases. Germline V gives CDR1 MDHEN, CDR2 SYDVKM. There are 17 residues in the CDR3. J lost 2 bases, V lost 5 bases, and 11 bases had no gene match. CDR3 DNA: TGTGCCAGCAGTCTTAGACAGGGGCGTCAGGGCAATCAGCCCCAGCATTTT. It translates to CASSLRQGRQGNQPQHF.

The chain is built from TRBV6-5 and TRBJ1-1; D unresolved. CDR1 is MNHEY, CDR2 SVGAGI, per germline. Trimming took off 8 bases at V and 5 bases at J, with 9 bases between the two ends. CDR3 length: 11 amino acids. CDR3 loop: CASRRWTEAFF. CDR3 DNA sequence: TGTGCCAGCCGTAGGTGGACTGAAGCTTTCTTT.

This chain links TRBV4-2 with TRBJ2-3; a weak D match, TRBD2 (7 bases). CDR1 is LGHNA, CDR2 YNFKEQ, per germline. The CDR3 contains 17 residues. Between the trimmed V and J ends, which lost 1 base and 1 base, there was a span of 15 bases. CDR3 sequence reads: CASSQGVPGGRTDTQYF. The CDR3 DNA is TGTGCCAGCAGCCAAGGGGTCCCGGGGGGCCGCACAGATACGCAGTATTTT.

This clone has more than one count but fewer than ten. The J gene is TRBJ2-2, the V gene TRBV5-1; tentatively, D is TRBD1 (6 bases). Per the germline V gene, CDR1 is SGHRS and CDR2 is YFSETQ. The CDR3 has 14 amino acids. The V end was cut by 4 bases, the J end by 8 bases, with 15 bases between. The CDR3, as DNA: TGCGCCAGCAGCCTAAACAGGGCTGGGGGGGAGCTGTTTTTT. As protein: CASSLNRAGGELFF.

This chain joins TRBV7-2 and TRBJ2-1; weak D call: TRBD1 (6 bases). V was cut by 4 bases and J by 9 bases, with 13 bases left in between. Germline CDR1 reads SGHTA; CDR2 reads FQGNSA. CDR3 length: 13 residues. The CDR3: CASSSLQGGEQFF. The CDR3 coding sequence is TGTGCCAGCAGCTCACTACAGGGCGGTGAGCAGTTCTTC.

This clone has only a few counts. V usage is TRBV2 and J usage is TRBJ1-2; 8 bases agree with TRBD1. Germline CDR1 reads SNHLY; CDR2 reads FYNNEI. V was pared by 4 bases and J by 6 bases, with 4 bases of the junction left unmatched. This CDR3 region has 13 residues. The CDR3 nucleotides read TGTGCCAGCAGTGGTCGACAGGGGAATGGCTACACCTTC. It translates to CASSGRQGNGYTF.

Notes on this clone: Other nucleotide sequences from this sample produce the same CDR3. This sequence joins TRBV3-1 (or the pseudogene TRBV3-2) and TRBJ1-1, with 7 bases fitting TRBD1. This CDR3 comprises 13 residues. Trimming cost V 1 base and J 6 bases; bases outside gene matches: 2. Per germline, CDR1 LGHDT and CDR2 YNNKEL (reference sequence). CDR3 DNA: TGTGCCAGCAGCCAAGGACAGGGCGCTGAAGCTTTCTTT. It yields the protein CASSQGQGAEAFF.

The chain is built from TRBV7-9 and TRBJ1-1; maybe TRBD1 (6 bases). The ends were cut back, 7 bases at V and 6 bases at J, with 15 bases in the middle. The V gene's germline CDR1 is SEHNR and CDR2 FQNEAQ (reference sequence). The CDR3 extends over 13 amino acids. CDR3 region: CASTERGGSEAFF. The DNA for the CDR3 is TGTGCCAGCACCGAACGAGGGGGTTCTGAAGCTTTCTTT.

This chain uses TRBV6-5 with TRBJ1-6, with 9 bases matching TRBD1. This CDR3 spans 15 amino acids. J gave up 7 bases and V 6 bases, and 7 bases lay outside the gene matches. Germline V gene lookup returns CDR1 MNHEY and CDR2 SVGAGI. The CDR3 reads CASRFLDRGNSPLHF. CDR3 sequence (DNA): TGTGCCAGCAGGTTCCTCGACAGGGGGAATTCACCCCTCCACTTT.

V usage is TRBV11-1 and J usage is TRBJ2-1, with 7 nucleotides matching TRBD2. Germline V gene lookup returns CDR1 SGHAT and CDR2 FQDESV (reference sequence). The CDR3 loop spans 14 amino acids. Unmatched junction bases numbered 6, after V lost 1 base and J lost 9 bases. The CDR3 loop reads CASSLGLGRGEQFF. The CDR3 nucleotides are TGTGCCAGCAGCTTAGGACTAGGGAGGGGTGAGCAGTTCTTC.

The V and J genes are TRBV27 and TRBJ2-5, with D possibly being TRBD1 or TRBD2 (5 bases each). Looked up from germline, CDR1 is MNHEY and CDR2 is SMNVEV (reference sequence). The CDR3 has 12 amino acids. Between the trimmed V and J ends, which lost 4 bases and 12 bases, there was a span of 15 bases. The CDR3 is CASSSPRGRKYF. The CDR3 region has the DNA TGTGCCAGCAGTTCACCTCGGGGCCGTAAGTACTTC.

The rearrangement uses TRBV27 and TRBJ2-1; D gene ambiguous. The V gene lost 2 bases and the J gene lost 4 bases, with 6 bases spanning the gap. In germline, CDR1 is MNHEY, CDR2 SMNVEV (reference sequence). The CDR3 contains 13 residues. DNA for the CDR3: TGTGCCAGCAGTTTAATCGGGTACAATGAGCAGTTCTTC. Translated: CASSLIGYNEQFF.

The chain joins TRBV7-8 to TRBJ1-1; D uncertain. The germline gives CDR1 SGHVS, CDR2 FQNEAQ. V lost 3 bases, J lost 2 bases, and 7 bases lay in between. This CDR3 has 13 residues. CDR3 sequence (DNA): TGTGCCAGCAGCTTCCGTTCAAACACTGAAGCTTTCTTT. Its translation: CASSFRSNTEAFF.

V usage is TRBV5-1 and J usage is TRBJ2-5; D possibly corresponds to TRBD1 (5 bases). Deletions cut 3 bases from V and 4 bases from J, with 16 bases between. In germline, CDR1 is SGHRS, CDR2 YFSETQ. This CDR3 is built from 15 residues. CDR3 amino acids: CASSSRGSPLETQYF. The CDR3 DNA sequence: TGCGCCAGCAGCTCAAGGGGTTCCCCTTTAGAGACCCAGTACTTC.

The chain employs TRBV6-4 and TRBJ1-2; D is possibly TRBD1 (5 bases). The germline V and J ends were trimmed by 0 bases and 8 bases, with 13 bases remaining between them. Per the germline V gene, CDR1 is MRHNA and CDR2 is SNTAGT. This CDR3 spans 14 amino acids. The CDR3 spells CASSDSDTPRGYTF. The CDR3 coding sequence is TGTGCCAGCAGTGACTCGGACACCCCGAGGGGCTACACCTTC.

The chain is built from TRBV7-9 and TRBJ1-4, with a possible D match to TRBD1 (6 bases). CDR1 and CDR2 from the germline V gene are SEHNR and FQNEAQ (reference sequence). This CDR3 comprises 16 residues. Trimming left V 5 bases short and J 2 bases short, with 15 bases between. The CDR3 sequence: CASSLLRRGTNEKLFF. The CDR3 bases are TGTGCCAGCAGCCTCTTACGGAGGGGGACTAATGAAAAACTGTTTTTT.

DNA of the CDR3: TGTGCCAGCAGCCAGTCGGCGGTTAACTATGGCTACACCTTC. It translates to CASSQSAVNYGYTF. The chain uses TRBV5-4 and TRBJ1-2; D call uncertain. The V and J ends lost 4 bases and 1 base respectively, with 11 bases between them. Germline CDR1 reads SGHNT; CDR2 reads YYREEE (reference sequence). This CDR3 has 14 amino acids.

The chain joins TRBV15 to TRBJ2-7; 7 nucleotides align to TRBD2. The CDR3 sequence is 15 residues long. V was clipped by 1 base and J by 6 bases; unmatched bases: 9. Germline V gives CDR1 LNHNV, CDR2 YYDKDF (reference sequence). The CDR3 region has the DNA TGTGCCACCAGCAGAGTCAGCGGGGCCAGATCCGAGCAGTACTTC. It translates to CATSRVSGARSEQYF. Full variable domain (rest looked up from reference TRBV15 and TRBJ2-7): DAMVIQNPRYQVTQFGKPVTLSCSQTLNHNVMYWYQQKSSQAPKLLFHYYDKDFNNEADTPDNFQSRRPNTSFCFLDIRSPGLGDTAMYLCATSRVSGARSEQYFGPGTRLTVT.

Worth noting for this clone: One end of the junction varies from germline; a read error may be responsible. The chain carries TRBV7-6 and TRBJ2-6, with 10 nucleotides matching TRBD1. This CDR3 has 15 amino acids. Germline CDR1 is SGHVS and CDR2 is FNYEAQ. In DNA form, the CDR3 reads TGTGCCAGCAGCCCAAGTCCGAGACAGGGGGCATCTATGGCTTTC. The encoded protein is CASSPSPRQGASMAF.

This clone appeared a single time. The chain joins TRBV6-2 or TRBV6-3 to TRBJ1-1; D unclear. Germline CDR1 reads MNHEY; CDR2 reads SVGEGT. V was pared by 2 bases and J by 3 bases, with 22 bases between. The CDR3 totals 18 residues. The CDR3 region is CASSYLRGRSLFYTEAFF. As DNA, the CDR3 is TGTGCCAGCAGTTACCTCCGTGGCAGATCTTTGTTTTACACTGAAGCTTTCTTT.

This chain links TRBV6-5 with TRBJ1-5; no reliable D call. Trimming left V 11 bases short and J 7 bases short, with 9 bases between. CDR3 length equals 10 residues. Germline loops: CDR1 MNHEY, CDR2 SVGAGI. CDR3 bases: TGTGCCGTCGGAGGGCAGCCCCAGCATTTT. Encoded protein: CAVGGQPQHF.